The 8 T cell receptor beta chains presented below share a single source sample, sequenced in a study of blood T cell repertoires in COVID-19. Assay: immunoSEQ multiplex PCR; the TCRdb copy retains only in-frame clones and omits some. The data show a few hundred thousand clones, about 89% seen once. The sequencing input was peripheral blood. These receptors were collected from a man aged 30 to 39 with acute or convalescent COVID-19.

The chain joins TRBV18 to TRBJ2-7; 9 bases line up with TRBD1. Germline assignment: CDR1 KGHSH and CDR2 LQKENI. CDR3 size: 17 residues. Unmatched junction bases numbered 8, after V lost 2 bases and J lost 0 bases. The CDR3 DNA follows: TGTGCCAGCTCACCATTGGCTACAGGGGGCTACTCCTACGAGCAGTACTTC. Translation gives CASSPLATGGYSYEQYF.

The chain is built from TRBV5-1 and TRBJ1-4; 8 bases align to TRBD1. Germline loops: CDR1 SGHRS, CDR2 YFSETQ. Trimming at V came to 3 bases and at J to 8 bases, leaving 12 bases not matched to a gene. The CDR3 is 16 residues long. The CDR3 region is CASSSDSSGGREKLFF. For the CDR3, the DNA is TGCGCCAGCAGCTCCGATTCCTCAGGGGGCCGGGAAAAACTGTTTTTT.

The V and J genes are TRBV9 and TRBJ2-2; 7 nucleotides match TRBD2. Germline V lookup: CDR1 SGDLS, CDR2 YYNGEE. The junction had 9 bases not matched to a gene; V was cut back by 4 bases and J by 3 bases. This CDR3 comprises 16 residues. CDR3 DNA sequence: TGTGCCAGCAGCAGCCCAATGGCGGGAGACACCGGGGAGCTGTTTTTT. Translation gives CASSSPMAGDTGELFF.

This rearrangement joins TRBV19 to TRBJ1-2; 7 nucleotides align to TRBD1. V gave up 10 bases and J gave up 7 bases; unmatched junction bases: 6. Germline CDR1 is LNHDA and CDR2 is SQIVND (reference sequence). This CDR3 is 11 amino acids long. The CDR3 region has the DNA TGTGCCATGTCAGGGGGTACTGGCTACACCTTC. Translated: CAMSGGTGYTF.

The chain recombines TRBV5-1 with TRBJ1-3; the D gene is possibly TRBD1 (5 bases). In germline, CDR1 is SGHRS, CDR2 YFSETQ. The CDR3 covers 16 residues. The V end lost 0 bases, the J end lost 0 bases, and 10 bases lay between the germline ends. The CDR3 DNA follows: TGCGCCAGCAGCTTGGCCGCAGGGCGCTCTGGAAACACCATATATTTT. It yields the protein CASSLAAGRSGNTIYF.

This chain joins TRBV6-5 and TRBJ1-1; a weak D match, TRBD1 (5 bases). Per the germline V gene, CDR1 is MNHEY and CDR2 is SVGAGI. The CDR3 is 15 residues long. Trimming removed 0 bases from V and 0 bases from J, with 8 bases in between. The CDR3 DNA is TGTGCCAGCAGTTACTCGACAGACATGAACACTGAAGCTTTCTTT. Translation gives CASSYSTDMNTEAFF.

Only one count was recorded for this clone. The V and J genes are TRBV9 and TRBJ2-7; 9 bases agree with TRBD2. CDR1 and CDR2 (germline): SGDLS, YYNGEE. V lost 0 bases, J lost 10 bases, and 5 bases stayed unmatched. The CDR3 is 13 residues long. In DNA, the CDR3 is TGTGCCAGCAGCGTAGCTCCTAGCGGGGAACAGTACTTC. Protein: CASSVAPSGEQYF.

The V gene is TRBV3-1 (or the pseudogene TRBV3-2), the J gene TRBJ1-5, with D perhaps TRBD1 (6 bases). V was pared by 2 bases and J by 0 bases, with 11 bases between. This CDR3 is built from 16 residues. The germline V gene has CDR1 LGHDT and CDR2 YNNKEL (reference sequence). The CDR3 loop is CASSQSQGPSNQPQHF. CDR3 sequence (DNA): TGTGCCAGCAGCCAATCACAGGGCCCTAGCAATCAGCCCCAGCATTTT.